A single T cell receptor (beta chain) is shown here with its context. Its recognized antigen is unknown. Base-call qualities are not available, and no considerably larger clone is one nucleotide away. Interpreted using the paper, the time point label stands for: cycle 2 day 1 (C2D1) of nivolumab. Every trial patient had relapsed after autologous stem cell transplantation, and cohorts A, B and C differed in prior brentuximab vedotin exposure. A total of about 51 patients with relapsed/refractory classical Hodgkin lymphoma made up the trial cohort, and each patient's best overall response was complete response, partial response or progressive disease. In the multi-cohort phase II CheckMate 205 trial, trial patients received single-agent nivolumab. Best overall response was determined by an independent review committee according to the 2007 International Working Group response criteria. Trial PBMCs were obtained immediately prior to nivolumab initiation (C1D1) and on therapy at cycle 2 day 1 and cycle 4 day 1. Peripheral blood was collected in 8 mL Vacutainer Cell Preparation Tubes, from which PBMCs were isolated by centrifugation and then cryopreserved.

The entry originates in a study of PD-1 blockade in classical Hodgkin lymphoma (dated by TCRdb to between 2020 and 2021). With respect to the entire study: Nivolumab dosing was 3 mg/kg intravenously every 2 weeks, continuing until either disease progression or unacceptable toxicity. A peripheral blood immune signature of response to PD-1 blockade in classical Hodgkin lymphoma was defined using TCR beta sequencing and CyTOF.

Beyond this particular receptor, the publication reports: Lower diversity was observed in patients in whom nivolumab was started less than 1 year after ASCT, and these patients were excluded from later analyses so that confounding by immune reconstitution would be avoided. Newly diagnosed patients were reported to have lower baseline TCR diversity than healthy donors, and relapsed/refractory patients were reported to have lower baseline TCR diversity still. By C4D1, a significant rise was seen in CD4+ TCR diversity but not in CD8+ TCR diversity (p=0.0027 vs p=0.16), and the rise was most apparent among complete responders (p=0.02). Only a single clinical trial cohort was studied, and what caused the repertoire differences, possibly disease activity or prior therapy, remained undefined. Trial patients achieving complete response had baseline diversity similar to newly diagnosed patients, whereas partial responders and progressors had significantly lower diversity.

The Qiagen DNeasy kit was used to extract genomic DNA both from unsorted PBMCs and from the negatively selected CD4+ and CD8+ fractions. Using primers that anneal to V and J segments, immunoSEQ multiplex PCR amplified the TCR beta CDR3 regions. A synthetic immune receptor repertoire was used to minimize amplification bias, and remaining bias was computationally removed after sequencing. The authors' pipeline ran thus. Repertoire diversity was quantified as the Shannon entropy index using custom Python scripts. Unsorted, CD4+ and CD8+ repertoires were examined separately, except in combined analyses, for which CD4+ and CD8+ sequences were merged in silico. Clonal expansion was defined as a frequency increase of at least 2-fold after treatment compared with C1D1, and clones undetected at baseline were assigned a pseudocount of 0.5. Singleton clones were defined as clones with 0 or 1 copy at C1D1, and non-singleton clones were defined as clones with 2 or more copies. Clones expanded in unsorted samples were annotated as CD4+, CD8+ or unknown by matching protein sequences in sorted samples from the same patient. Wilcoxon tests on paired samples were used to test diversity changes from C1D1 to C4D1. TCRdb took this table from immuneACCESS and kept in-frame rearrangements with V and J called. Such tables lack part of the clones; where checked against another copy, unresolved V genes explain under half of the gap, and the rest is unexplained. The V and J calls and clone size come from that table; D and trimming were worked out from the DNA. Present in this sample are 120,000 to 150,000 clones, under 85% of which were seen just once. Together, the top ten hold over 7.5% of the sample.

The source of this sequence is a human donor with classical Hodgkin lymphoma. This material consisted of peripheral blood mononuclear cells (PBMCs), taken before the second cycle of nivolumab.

The CDR3: CATEGREEAKNIQYF. The DNA reads as follows: TGTGCCACTGAAGGGCGGGAGGAAGCCAAAAACATTCAGTACTTC. The sequence joins TRBV5-3 to TRBJ2-4; 8 bases in between match TRBD2. TRBV5-3 is an ORF, and what it does is uncertain. V trim: 9 bases; J trim: 0 bases; unmatched bases: 8. From its cysteine to its phenylalanine, the CDR3 spans 15 amino acids. Only the CDR3 DNA is retained, 45 bases long and in frame from the first base.